A selection of T cell receptor beta chains follows, all from one sample in a study of shared clonotypes between healthy human individuals. Produced via immunoSEQ multiplex PCR; TCRdb's table is partial and in-frame only. This table holds some 1 million clones, about 77% found once. The sample was memory CD4+ T cells sorted from blood. All receptors come from a man younger than 30 in good health. CDR3s include the opening cysteine and the closing phenylalanine or tryptophan. The D gene is left open where the match is weak. Expanded clones get a size class; other rows say once, few or many, or leave the size out.

v_gene: TRBV28; len: 15; j_gene: TRBJ1-3; d_gene: .; abundance: few; CDR3nt: TGTGCCAGCAGTTTAGGTCAGACCCCTGGAAACACCATATATTTT; CDR3aa: CASSLGQTPGNTIYF
v_gene: TRBV29-1; len: 13; j_gene: TRBJ1-5; d_gene: .; abundance: .; CDR3nt: TGCAGCGTTGGGGGATCCAGCAATCAGCCCCAGCATTTT; CDR3aa: CSVGGSSNQPQHF
v_gene: TRBV29-1; len: 14; j_gene: TRBJ2-7; d_gene: TRBD1; abundance: .; CDR3nt: TGCAGCGTTACCGGGACAGGGACCTCCTACGAGCAGTACTTC; CDR3aa: CSVTGTGTSYEQYF
v_gene: TRBV18; len: 13; j_gene: TRBJ1-6; d_gene: .; abundance: .; CDR3nt: TGTGCCAGCTCACCAGGGTTGGATTCACCCCTCCACTTT; CDR3aa: CASSPGLDSPLHF
v_gene: TRBV4-1; len: 18; j_gene: TRBJ1-3; d_gene: TRBD1; abundance: .; CDR3nt: TGCGCCAGCAGCCTAAATCTCGGACAGGAGGAGACCCGAAACACCATATATTTT; CDR3aa: CASSLNLGQEETRNTIYF
v_gene: TRBV19; len: 17; j_gene: TRBJ2-2; d_gene: TRBD2; abundance: .; CDR3nt: TGTGCCAGTAGAGACCCAGCGGGGGCCCCGAACACCGGGGAGCTGTTTTTT; CDR3aa: CASRDPAGAPNTGELFF
v_gene: TRBV7-9; len: 16; j_gene: TRBJ1-1; d_gene: TRBD1; abundance: few; CDR3nt: TGTGCCAGCAGCTTCTCCAAGACAGGGGGGAACACTGAAGCTTTCTTT; CDR3aa: CASSFSKTGGNTEAFF
v_gene: TRBV6-1; len: 13; j_gene: TRBJ2-7; d_gene: TRBD1; abundance: .; CDR3nt: TGTGCCAGCAGTGTTGGGACAGCCTACGAGCAGTACTTC; CDR3aa: CASSVGTAYEQYF
v_gene: TRBV10-2; len: 12; j_gene: TRBJ2-7; d_gene: .; abundance: .; CDR3nt: TGCGCCAGCAGTGAGTCGGAGGGCCGGCAGTACTTC; CDR3aa: CASSESEGRQYF
v_gene: TRBV19; len: 14; j_gene: TRBJ1-2; d_gene: TRBD1; abundance: few; CDR3nt: TGTGCCAGTAGCCGACAGGGGACCCAGGGGTATTACACCTTC; CDR3aa: CASSRQGTQGYYTF
v_gene: TRBV5-1; len: 15; j_gene: TRBJ2-7; d_gene: .; abundance: .; CDR3nt: TGCGCCAGCAGCTTGCTGGGGCCAGGGGAGGCCGAGCAGTACTTC; CDR3aa: CASSLLGPGEAEQYF
v_gene: TRBV2; len: 15; j_gene: TRBJ2-7; d_gene: TRBD2; abundance: .; CDR3nt: TGTGCCAGCAACCCCTCAGGGAGGGTCTCCTACGAGCAGTACTTC; CDR3aa: CASNPSGRVSYEQYF
v_gene: TRBV6-1; len: 15; j_gene: TRBJ2-2; d_gene: TRBD1; abundance: .; CDR3nt: TGTGCCAGCAGTGAAACGGGACAGGGGACCGGGGAGCTGTTTTTT; CDR3aa: CASSETGQGTGELFF
v_gene: TRBV28; len: 19; j_gene: TRBJ1-4; d_gene: TRBD1; abundance: .; CDR3nt: TGTGCCAGCAGCCCCCCGGGACAGGGATTTATAGCAACTAATGAAAAACTGTTTTTT; CDR3aa: CASSPPGQGFIATNEKLFF
v_gene: TRBV6-4; len: 13; j_gene: TRBJ1-1; d_gene: TRBD1; abundance: few; CDR3nt: TGTGCCAGCAGTCGGGACAGTGACACTGAAGCTTTCTTT; CDR3aa: CASSRDSDTEAFF
v_gene: TRBV5-1; len: 15; j_gene: TRBJ1-2; d_gene: .; abundance: .; CDR3nt: TGCGCCAGCAGCCCCGCGGGCGGCAAGATCGGAGGCTACACCTTC; CDR3aa: CASSPAGGKIGGYTF
v_gene: TRBV27; len: 15; j_gene: TRBJ2-7; d_gene: TRBD2; abundance: .; CDR3nt: TGTGCCAGCAGTCCCCTCAGCGGGAAGCTGTGGGAGCAGTACTTC; CDR3aa: CASSPLSGKLWEQYF
v_gene: TRBV27; len: 14; j_gene: TRBJ1-6; d_gene: .; abundance: few; CDR3nt: TGTGCCAGCAGTTTATCCTGGGGGCGGTCACCCCTCCACTTT; CDR3aa: CASSLSWGRSPLHF
v_gene: TRBV7-2; len: 15; j_gene: TRBJ2-7; d_gene: TRBD2; abundance: .; CDR3nt: TGTGCCAGCCGGGCGGGAGGAGGCGGCTCCTACGAGCAGTACTTC; CDR3aa: CASRAGGGGSYEQYF
v_gene: TRBV5-1; len: 17; j_gene: TRBJ2-1; d_gene: TRBD2; abundance: .; CDR3nt: TGCGCCAGCAGCTTGGATATGTCGGGGGGTACTCTGGATGAGCAGTTCTTC; CDR3aa: CASSLDMSGGTLDEQFF